This is a list of T cell receptor beta chains from one sample in a study of blood T cells in healthy people across ages. TCRdb re-derived calls from the 5' RACE reads in MiXCR, one entry per CDR3 protein. Of about 830,000 distinct CDR3 sequences listed, 60% to 80% are singletons. The sequenced sample was blood. The receptors shown here come from a man aged 25-45 years in good health. The CDR3 runs from the conserved cysteine through the conserved F or W. The D gene is left open where the match is weak. Where a row states a size, it is once, few, many or the class of an expanded clone; other rows omit it.

D	V	J	length	size	CDR3	DNA
NA	TRBV5-1	TRBJ2-5	13	few	CASSLRRVETQYF	TGCGCCAGCAGCTTAAGGCGGGTGGAGACCCAGTACTTC
TRBD2	TRBV5-1	TRBJ2-3	15	once	CASSFGTRLADTQYF	TGCGCCAGCAGCTTCGGGACTAGACTCGCAGATACGCAGTATTTT
TRBD1	TRBV6-2/TRBV6-3	TRBJ1-5	15	NA	CASTERTGGNQPQHF	TGTGCCAGCACCGAGAGGACAGGGGGAAATCAGCCCCAGCATTTT
NA	TRBV10-3	TRBJ2-1	14	NA	CAISQDLTHNEQFF	TGTGCCATCAGCCAGGACTTAACCCACAATGAGCAGTTCTTC
NA	TRBV25-1	TRBJ1-5	15	NA	CASSKQGDKNQPQHF	TGTGCCAGTAGTAAACAGGGAGACAAGAATCAGCCCCAGCATTTT
NA	TRBV20-1	TRBJ2-1	13	once	CSAWRGDGVEQFF	TGTAGTGCTTGGAGGGGGGATGGAGTTGAGCAGTTCTTC
NA	TRBV30	TRBJ1-1	12	NA	CAWNIGVTEAFF	TGTGCCTGGAATATCGGGGTTACTGAAGCTTTCTTT
NA	TRBV6-5	TRBJ1-2	13	NA	CASSPGLLIGYTF	TGTGCCAGCAGCCCCGGTTTGCTGATTGGCTACACCTTC
TRBD2	TRBV9	TRBJ2-1	18	NA	CASSVKGSGGPQHNEQFF	TGTGCCAGCAGCGTAAAGGGTAGCGGGGGGCCCCAACACAATGAGCAGTTCTTC
NA	TRBV6-5	TRBJ1-6	16	NA	CASSYYSSSYNSPLHF	TGTGCCAGCAGTTACTACTCCAGCTCCTATAATTCACCCCTCCACTTT
NA	TRBV6-1	TRBJ1-2	15	NA	CAISEGGALFYGYTF	TGTGCCATCTCAGAGGGGGGGGCGCTGTTCTATGGCTACACCTTC
NA	TRBV7-9	TRBJ1-1	17	NA	CASSVMGAGPTNTEAFF	TGTGCCAGCAGCGTAATGGGGGCGGGGCCGACGAACACTGAAGCTTTCTTT
NA	TRBV28	TRBJ1-2	12	NA	CAIYVGVHGYTF	TGTGCCATTTACGTGGGGGTTCATGGCTACACCTTC
NA	TRBV29-1	TRBJ2-7	13	few	CSVAAGESYEQYF	TGCAGCGTTGCTGCAGGGGAAAGCTACGAGCAGTACTTC
NA	TRBV7-2	TRBJ1-2	11	few	CASSPAVGYTF	TGTGCCAGCAGCCCGGCGGTTGGCTACACCTTC
TRBD1	TRBV29-1	TRBJ2-5	15	many	CSVEGEEGQGETQYF	TGCAGCGTTGAAGGAGAGGAGGGACAGGGAGAGACCCAGTACTTC
TRBD2	TRBV20-1	TRBJ2-1	14	few	CSVSGGAGYNEQFF	TGCAGTGTTAGCGGGGGGGCCGGGTACAATGAGCAGTTCTTC
NA	TRBV29-1	TRBJ1-2	11	NA	CSAVTGRGYTF	TGCAGCGCGGTGACAGGACGTGGCTACACCTTC
NA	TRBV3-1	TRBJ1-5	14	NA	CASSQDLVDQPQHF	TGTGCCAGCAGCCAAGATCTCGTGGATCAGCCCCAGCATTTT
TRBD2	TRBV5-1	TRBJ2-1	16	NA	CASSAGEGSSYNEQFF	TGCGCCAGCAGCGCCGGGGAGGGGAGCTCCTACAATGAGCAGTTCTTC
TRBD2	TRBV20-1	TRBJ2-6	18	NA	CSARDRTSGGFRANVLTF	TGCAGTGCTAGAGATCGCACTAGCGGGGGCTTTAGGGCCAACGTCCTGACTTTC
NA	TRBV9	TRBJ1-2	13	NA	CASSSWSGSGYTF	TGTGCCAGCAGCTCGTGGTCAGGGTCTGGCTACACCTTC
TRBD1	TRBV2	TRBJ2-4	16	NA	CASSERVGTGVREQYF	TGTGCCAGCAGTGAAAGGGTCGGGACAGGAGTTCGGGAGCAGTACTTC
NA	TRBV4-3	TRBJ1-6	13	NA	CASSQETGLTNHF	TGCGCCAGCAGCCAAGAAACAGGCCTTACGAACCACTTT
NA	TRBV6-5	TRBJ2-7	13	NA	CASSRDNGYEQYF	TGTGCCAGCAGCCGGGACAATGGCTACGAGCAGTACTTC
NA	TRBV9	TRBJ2-1	14	once	CASSALGGVNEQFF	TGTGCCAGCAGCGCCCTTGGGGGTGTAAATGAGCAGTTCTTC
TRBD2	TRBV9	TRBJ2-3	15	few	CASSAGTRDTDTQYF	TGTGCCAGCAGCGCCGGGACTAGAGACACAGATACGCAGTATTTT
NA	TRBV6-1	TRBJ2-3	13	many	CASREDVTDTQYF	TGTGCCAGCAGGGAGGATGTCACAGATACGCAGTATTTT
NA	TRBV2	TRBJ2-5	11	few	CASFNTEAQYF	TGTGCCAGCTTTAACACCGAGGCCCAGTACTTC
NA	TRBV27	TRBJ2-3	15	NA	CASSPTGYSTDTQYF	TGTGCCAGCAGTCCGACAGGCTATAGCACAGATACGCAGTATTTT
NA	TRBV9	TRBJ2-3	13	few	CASSGGPADTQYF	TGTGCCAGCAGCGGAGGGCCCGCAGATACGCAGTATTTT
NA	TRBV25-1	TRBJ2-6	15	few	CASKGLISGANVLTF	TGTGCCAGCAAAGGGCTGATCTCTGGGGCCAACGTCCTGACTTTC
NA	TRBV20-1	TRBJ1-4	11	NA	CSAFIGEKLFF	TGCAGTGCGTTTATAGGGGAAAAACTGTTTTTT
NA	TRBV18	TRBJ2-7	15	NA	CASSPLNDRTYEQYF	TGTGCCAGCTCACCACTGAACGACAGGACCTACGAGCAGTACTTC
NA	TRBV6-5	TRBJ2-1	14	NA	CASSFTLSYNEQFF	TGTGCCAGCAGTTTTACCCTCAGCTACAATGAGCAGTTCTTC
TRBD1	TRBV24-1	TRBJ1-2	15	NA	CATSDSRQGLYGYTF	TGTGCCACCAGTGATTCACGACAGGGTCTGTATGGCTACACCTTC
NA	TRBV7-9	TRBJ1-2	13	NA	CASRSRGDYGYTF	TGTGCCAGCAGGTCGAGGGGTGACTATGGCTACACCTTC
NA	TRBV12-5	TRBJ2-7	12	NA	CASGLGPYEQYF	TGTGCTAGTGGTTTGGGCCCCTACGAGCAGTACTTC
NA	TRBV2	TRBJ2-1	15	NA	CASTLGVGYYNEQFF	TGTGCCAGCACCCTAGGGGTAGGGTACTACAATGAGCAGTTCTTC
TRBD1	TRBV14	TRBJ2-5	14	NA	CASSQQDRGETQYF	TGTGCCAGCAGCCAACAGGACAGGGGAGAGACCCAGTACTTC